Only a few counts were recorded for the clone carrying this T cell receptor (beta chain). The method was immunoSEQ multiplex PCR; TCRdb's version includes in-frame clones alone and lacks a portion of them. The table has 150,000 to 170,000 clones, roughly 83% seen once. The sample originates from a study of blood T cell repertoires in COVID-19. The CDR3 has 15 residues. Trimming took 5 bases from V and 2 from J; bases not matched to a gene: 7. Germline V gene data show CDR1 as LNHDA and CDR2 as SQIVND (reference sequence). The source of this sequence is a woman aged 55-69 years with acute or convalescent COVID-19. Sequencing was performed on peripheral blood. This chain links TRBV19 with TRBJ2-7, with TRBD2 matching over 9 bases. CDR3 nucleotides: TGTGCCAGTAGTTCCCCCCTAGCGGGGACCTACGAGCAGTACTTC. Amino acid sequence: CASSSPLAGTYEQYF.